This T cell receptor beta chain was captured by sequencing in a study of beta chain features in type 1 diabetes. The study, taken as a whole, reports: For patients and controls alike, PCR might favor shorter templates to the same degree. Shortening of TCRB CDR3s, moderate but significant, appeared in all four CD4+ subsets of Type 1 diabetes patients. cDNA sequencing could over-represent cells with high TCR expression. In the patient group, naive, central memory and Treg TCRB repertoires seemed more alike than in the healthy donor group.

This CDR3 is built from 13 residues. Germline-derived CDR1 and CDR2 are SQVTM and ANQGSEA. Trimming took 6 bases from V and 7 from J; bases not matched to a gene: 9. Sequenced material consisted of expressed TCRB transcripts (all of the isolated RNA was reverse transcribed). Repertoires were generated with immunoSEQ multiplex PCR, while TCRdb's copy carries only in-frame clones and drops some. Here the sample spans almost 350,000 clones, approximately 9.7% being singletons. This clone was seen ten or more times. The antigen is undetermined. The TCR sequence derives from a man between 25 and 39 years old with type 1 diabetes. The genes are TRBV29-1 and TRBJ1-5; TRBD1 matches 7 bases. The sequencing input was central memory CD4+ T cells from blood. Written as DNA, the CDR3 is TGCAGCGTGGACACAGGGGCGGGCCAGCCCCAGCATTTT. Protein product: CSVDTGAGQPQHF.